Below, 23 T cell receptor beta chains from the same sample are listed, as sequenced in a study of T cells after yellow fever vaccination. TCRdb passed the 5' RACE reads through MiXCR, listing each CDR3 protein once. The sample has some 600,000 distinct CDR3 sequences, 9% to 15% seen once. The material sequenced was PBMCs, taken on the day of the yellow fever booster vaccination. The source of these receptors is a man aged 30-40 years who received the YFV17D yellow fever vaccine.

J is TRBJ2-7 and V is TRBV7-8, with 8 bases that match TRBD1. The CDR3 runs 15 residues. V lost 5 bases and J lost 1; bases outside the gene matches: 7. Germline V gene sequence: CDR1 SGHVS, CDR2 FQNEAQ. Written as DNA, the CDR3 is TGTGCCAGCAGCACCGGACAGGGCGGGTCCTACGAGCAGTACTTC. Protein sequence: CASSTGQGGSYEQYF.

The chain is built from TRBV14 and TRBJ1-1; the D is unclear. Germline values: CDR1 SGHDN, CDR2 FVKESK. The ends were cut back, 0 bases at V and 0 bases at J, with 5 bases in the middle. The CDR3 sequence is 14 residues long. CDR3 residues: CASSQDSVNTEAFF. CDR3 nucleotide sequence: TGTGCCAGCAGCCAAGATTCAGTGAACACTGAAGCTTTCTTT.

This clonotype was observed a few times. This chain uses TRBV2 with TRBJ2-5, with 7 bases matching TRBD2. This CDR3 is 12 amino acids long. Germline loops: CDR1 SNHLY, CDR2 FYNNEI. J lost 7 bases, V lost 3 bases, and 2 bases had no gene match. Written as DNA, the CDR3 is TGTGCCAGCAGTGACGGCGGGAGGACCCAGTACTTC. Protein sequence: CASSDGGRTQYF.

This clonotype was observed a few times. The V call is TRBV6-5, the J call TRBJ1-1; D might be TRBD1 (5 bases). V was pared by 6 bases and J by 8 bases, with 16 bases between. CDR1 and CDR2 (germline): MNHEY, SVGAGI. This CDR3 contains 13 residues. The CDR3 spells CASRTRTNSEAFF. CDR3 nucleotide sequence: TGTGCCAGCAGGACTCGGACAAACTCCGAAGCTTTCTTT.

This chain links TRBV11-2 with TRBJ2-7; 10 bases fit TRBD2. J lost 11 bases, V lost 2 bases, and 6 bases had no gene match. The CDR3 has 13 residues. Germline V gives CDR1 SGHAT, CDR2 FQNNGV. The CDR3 spells CASSLLAGVREYF. Here the CDR3 DNA reads TGTGCCAGCAGCTTACTAGCGGGAGTACGGGAGTACTTC.

This clonotype showed up just a few times. J is TRBJ2-6 and V is TRBV10-3; D tentatively reads TRBD1 or TRBD2 (5 bases each). Trimming took 4 bases from V and 4 from J, leaving 11 bases between them. Germline assignment: CDR1 ENHRY and CDR2 SYGVKD. This CDR3 region has 15 residues. CDR3 sequence: CAISGKGTGANVLTF. The CDR3 nucleotides read TGTGCCATCAGTGGTAAAGGGACCGGGGCCAACGTCCTGACTTTC.

The chain couples TRBV27 to TRBJ1-1; D perhaps matches TRBD1 (6 bases). This CDR3 contains 12 residues. Trimming removed 7 bases from V and 10 bases from J, with 16 bases in between. Germline V CDR1 and CDR2: MNHEY, SMNVEV (reference sequence). CDR3 nucleotide sequence: TGTGCCAGCAAGGGGGTGGGTGGAGGAGCTTTCTTT. This translates into CASKGVGGGAFF.

This clonotype came up a few times. This chain connects TRBV11-2 to TRBJ2-5, with D unresolved. V was trimmed by 2 bases and J by 10 bases, leaving 8 bases between them. The germline V gene encodes CDR1 SGHAT and CDR2 FQNNGV. The CDR3 is 11 residues long. CDR3 residues: CASSLTVDQYF. The CDR3 DNA reads as TGTGCCAGCAGCTTAACTGTGGACCAGTACTTC.

V gene TRBV4-3 combines with J gene TRBJ2-1, with 9 bases identical to TRBD1. The junction had 10 bases not matched to a gene; V was cut back by 4 bases and J by 9 bases. CDR3 length: 15 residues. Germline loops: CDR1 LGHNA, CDR2 YSLEER. The CDR3 protein is CASSRQGGTGTEQFF. The CDR3 DNA is TGCGCCAGCAGCCGTCAAGGGGGGACAGGGACTGAGCAGTTCTTC.

This clonotype has a handful of counts. This chain joins TRBV18 and TRBJ1-6; no reliable D call. The V gene lost 3 bases and the J gene lost 12 bases, with 12 bases spanning the gap. Germline V gene data show CDR1 as KGHSH and CDR2 as LQKENI. The CDR3 is 13 amino acids. As DNA, the CDR3 is TGTGCCAGCTCACCTAGTGGAGAGGGACCCCTCCACTTT. It encodes CASSPSGEGPLHF. Full variable domain (outside the CDR3, taken from reference TRBV18 and TRBJ1-6): NAGVMQNPRHLVRRRGQEARLRCSPMKGHSHVYWYRQLPEEGLKFMVYLQKENIIDESGMPKERFSAEFPKEGPSILRIQQVVRGDSAAYFCASSPSGEGPLHFGNGTRLTVT.

The rearrangement uses TRBV5-1 and TRBJ2-7; 10 nucleotides align to TRBD1. This CDR3 spans 14 amino acids. The germline V gene encodes CDR1 SGHRS and CDR2 YFSETQ. J lost 6 bases, V lost 2 bases, and 5 bases had no gene match. The CDR3 here is CASSFMDRGTEQYF. The CDR3 coding sequence is TGCGCCAGCAGCTTTATGGACAGGGGGACCGAGCAGTACTTC. Together with reference TRBV5-1 and TRBJ2-7, the CDR3 gives the full variable domain: KAGVTQTPRYLIKTRGQQVTLSCSPISGHRSVSWYQQTPGQGLQFLFEYFSETQRNKGNFPGRFSGRQFSNSRSEMNVSTLELGDSALYLCASSFMDRGTEQYFGPGTRLTVT.

This clonotype has a handful of counts. V gene TRBV27 combines with J gene TRBJ2-3; the D gene is possibly TRBD2 (6 bases). V was trimmed by 5 bases and J by 2 bases, leaving 11 bases between them. Germline V gene data show CDR1 as MNHEY and CDR2 as SMNVEV (reference sequence). CDR3 length: 14 amino acids. In DNA, the CDR3 is TGTGCCAGCAGTGAGTTGGACTACACAGATACGCAGTATTTT. Residues: CASSELDYTDTQYF.

This clonotype was seen only a few times. The chain is built from TRBV20-1 and TRBJ2-1; 11 bases agree with TRBD2. The CDR3 totals 15 residues. The V gene end was trimmed by 4 bases and the J gene end by 3 bases; junction bases not matched to a gene: 5. Germline CDR1 is DFQATT and CDR2 is SNEGSKA (reference sequence). CDR3 sequence (DNA): TGCAGTGCTACTAGCGGGAGGATTCGCTACAATGAGCAGTTCTTC. Protein sequence: CSATSGRIRYNEQFF.

There are a few counts of this clonotype. The V and J genes are TRBV7-6 and TRBJ2-7, with 8 nucleotides matching TRBD2. CDR1 and CDR2 (germline): SGHVS, FNYEAQ. J lost 0 bases, V lost 5 bases, and 15 bases had no gene match. The CDR3 covers 18 residues. The CDR3 sequence is CASSTLPGGAKTSYEQYF. DNA of the CDR3: TGTGCCAGCAGCACCCTACCCGGGGGGGCCAAAACCTCCTACGAGCAGTACTTC.

The rearrangement joins TRBV25-1 to TRBJ2-7; 7 nucleotides match TRBD1. The CDR3 is 15 residues long. Germline V gene lookup returns CDR1 MGHDK and CDR2 SYGVNS. V shed 1 base, J shed 5 bases, and the junction held 8 bases outside the gene matches. The CDR3 sequence is CASSESRQGLNEQYF. CDR3 coding DNA: TGTGCCAGCAGTGAATCCCGACAGGGATTAAACGAGCAGTACTTC.

The gene calls are TRBV3-1 and TRBJ2-7; unclear D gene. The V end was cut by 10 bases, the J end by 4 bases, with 17 bases between. The germline V gene has CDR1 LGHDT and CDR2 YNNKEL (reference sequence). This CDR3 region has 13 residues. The CDR3 DNA sequence: TGTGCCACCGCGGAACGAGATAAATACGAGCAGTACTTC. Its protein is CATAERDKYEQYF.

Only a few counts were recorded for this clonotype. The chain couples TRBV3-1 to TRBJ2-1; D might be TRBD2 (5 bases). Trimming left V 4 bases short and J 7 bases short, with 17 bases between. This CDR3 spans 15 amino acids. Germline V CDR1 and CDR2: LGHDT, YNNKEL (reference sequence). CDR3: CASSRADHPGNEQFF. CDR3 nucleotide sequence: TGTGCCAGCAGCCGGGCGGACCACCCGGGGAATGAGCAGTTCTTC.

This clonotype has a handful of counts. The V gene is TRBV2, the J gene TRBJ1-5, with no clear D. Germline CDR1 and CDR2: SNHLY and FYNNEI. V dropped 7 bases and J dropped 0 bases, with 13 bases sitting between them. This CDR3 spans 15 amino acids. The CDR3 DNA sequence: TGTGCCAGCACCTCAGAGGAAGCTAGCAATCAGCCCCAGCATTTT. Amino acids: CASTSEEASNQPQHF.

The CDR3 spells CSARDGRFTSNQPQHF. The CDR3 region has the DNA TGCAGTGCTAGAGATGGAAGGTTCACGAGCAATCAGCCCCAGCATTTT. The rearrangement joins TRBV20-1 to TRBJ1-5; no clear D. CDR1 is DFQATT and CDR2 is SNEGSKA in the germline V gene (reference sequence). The CDR3 loop spans 16 amino acids. Trimming took off 0 bases at V and 1 base at J, with 13 bases between the two ends.

The J gene is TRBJ2-2, the V gene TRBV30; 7 nucleotides agree with TRBD1. Looked up from germline, CDR1 is GTSNPN and CDR2 is SVGIG (reference sequence). Germline trimming cut 5 bases from V and 0 bases from J; bases unmatched to any gene: 12. This CDR3 spans 17 amino acids. In DNA, the CDR3 is TGTGCCTGGGCCCGGGGACAGCTCAACACGAACACCGGGGAGCTGTTTTTT. Translation: CAWARGQLNTNTGELFF.

J is TRBJ2-3 and V is TRBV7-7; weak D call: TRBD2 (6 bases). Germline CDR1 reads SSHAT; CDR2 reads FNYEAQ (reference sequence). The CDR3 contains 15 residues. V was shortened by 2 bases and J by 2 bases, with 11 bases between the two germline ends. The CDR3 loop is CASSLRAGTTDTQYF. In DNA form, the CDR3 reads TGTGCCAGCAGCTTAAGGGCGGGAACCACAGATACGCAGTATTTT.

This clonotype was seen ten or more times. The chain couples TRBV12-3 or TRBV12-4 to TRBJ1-2; weak D call: TRBD1 (5 bases). The CDR3 is made up of 13 amino acids. V was trimmed by 7 bases and J by 2 bases, leaving 11 bases between them. This CDR3 reads CASTPGGNYGYTF. For the CDR3, the DNA is TGTGCCAGCACACCGGGGGGAAACTATGGCTACACCTTC.

This chain connects TRBV4-3 to TRBJ2-2; no firm D call. Germline assignment: CDR1 LGHNA and CDR2 YSLEER. The CDR3 extends over 18 amino acids. Trimming took off 0 bases at V and 2 bases at J, with 16 bases between the two ends. In DNA form, the CDR3 reads TGCGCCAGCAGCCAAGAAGGGATATCGAGACACAACACCGGGGAGCTGTTTTTT. Protein product: CASSQEGISRHNTGELFF.